The 15 T cell receptor beta chains below all came from one sample that was sequenced in a study of shared clonotypes between healthy human individuals. Profiled with immunoSEQ multiplex PCR; TCRdb holds only in-frame clones, not every one. This sample has about 2.4 million clones; roughly 93% occur once, and the top ten carry roughly 0.36%. Sequenced material: naive CD4+ T cells from PBMCs. The subset denotes: CD45RA+ positively selected. These receptors came from a man between 18 and 35 years old in good health. Some clones in this sample may be carry-over from other donors' samples.

The V gene is TRBV5-1, the J gene TRBJ1-1; D remains unclear. Looked up from germline, CDR1 is SGHRS and CDR2 is YFSETQ. CDR3 size: 14 residues. V lost 4 bases to trimming and J lost 1 base, with 11 bases between them. The CDR3 protein is CASSGGLKNTEAFF. CDR3 bases: TGCGCCAGCAGCGGAGGCCTGAAGAACACTGAAGCTTTCTTT.

The chain links TRBV27 to TRBJ2-7, with 8 bases fitting TRBD1. Per germline, CDR1 MNHEY and CDR2 SMNVEV (reference sequence). After removal of 9 bases from V and 3 bases from J, the junction contained 7 bases not matched to a gene. The CDR3 extends over 13 amino acids. The CDR3, as DNA: TGTGCCAGACCGCGACAGGGGTGCTACGAGCAGTACTTC. Its translation is CARPRQGCYEQYF.

V is TRBV28 and J is TRBJ2-7, with 7 positions matching TRBD1. From germline, CDR1 is MDHEN and CDR2 SYDVKM. Unmatched junction bases numbered 9, after V lost 1 base and J lost 3 bases. The CDR3 length is 16 residues. The CDR3 sequence is CASSLFPQQGVYEQYF. CDR3 coding DNA: TGTGCCAGCAGTTTATTCCCCCAGCAGGGGGTCTACGAGCAGTACTTC.

The V and J genes are TRBV5-1 and TRBJ2-3; 8 bases are shared with TRBD1. Trimming cost V 7 bases and J 1 base; bases outside gene matches: 2. Germline values: CDR1 SGHRS, CDR2 YFSETQ. This CDR3 region has 13 residues. The CDR3 sequence is CASAGQGTDTQYF. The DNA for the CDR3 is TGCGCCAGCGCGGGACAGGGCACAGATACGCAGTATTTT.

The rearrangement links TRBV27 to TRBJ2-5; 11 bases agree with TRBD2. The V segment lost 8 bases and the J segment 11 bases; nucleotides outside the gene matches: 16. The CDR3 length is 15 residues. Per the germline V gene, CDR1 is MNHEY and CDR2 is SMNVEV (reference sequence). CDR3 loop: CASSTPTSGTGEQYF. CDR3 nucleotides: TGTGCCAGCTCGACCCCGACTAGCGGGACGGGGGAGCAGTACTTC.

The chain recombines TRBV2 with TRBJ2-5; the D gene is possibly TRBD2 (6 bases). Trimming took 6 bases from V and 1 from J, leaving 15 bases between them. The CDR3 runs 15 residues. Germline values: CDR1 SNHLY, CDR2 FYNNEI. CDR3 DNA sequence: TGTGCCAGCAGAAGTCGCCGCGGGGCCCAAGAGACCCAGTACTTC. Protein product: CASRSRRGAQETQYF.

The chain has TRBV28 and TRBJ2-5; the match to TRBD2 covers 8 bases. The DNA end lines up better with TRBJ2-7; the J call may be wrong. The CDR3 spans 15 residues. CDR1 is MDHEN and CDR2 is SYDVKM in the germline V gene. DNA of the CDR3: TGTGCCAGCAGCCCACGAGCGGGAGTGATCCACGAGCAGTACTTC. Its translation: CASSPRAGVIHEQYF.

V is TRBV4-2 and J is TRBJ2-1, with 9 bases fitting TRBD2. Germline V gene lookup returns CDR1 LGHNA and CDR2 YNFKEQ. With V trimmed by 4 bases and J by 7 bases, 17 bases remained unmatched. This CDR3 has 18 residues. CDR3 in amino acids: CASSPSPTAGGTWNEQFF. CDR3 DNA: TGTGCCAGCAGCCCCTCTCCGACGGCGGGAGGGACGTGGAATGAGCAGTTCTTC.

This clone has just one count. The V call is TRBV19, the J call TRBJ1-1; D may be TRBD1 (6 bases). The CDR3 is 12 amino acids. V lost 4 bases to trimming and J lost 5 bases, with 8 bases between them. Germline V gene sequence: CDR1 LNHDA, CDR2 SQIVND (reference sequence). The CDR3 region is CASSTGETEAFF. The CDR3, as DNA: TGTGCCAGTAGTACAGGGGAAACTGAAGCTTTCTTT.

Comments on this clone: This specimen includes other DNA sequences encoding the same CDR3. The chain recombines TRBV5-1 with TRBJ1-3; 9 bases align to TRBD1. Germline CDR1 is SGHRS and CDR2 is YFSETQ. The CDR3 consists of 15 residues. V lost 0 bases to trimming and J lost 6 bases; unmatched junction nucleotides: 4. The CDR3 reads CASSLEGQGVNTIYF. The CDR3 DNA follows: TGCGCCAGCAGCTTGGAGGGACAGGGTGTAAACACCATATATTTT.

The table lists this clone with a few counts. The V and J genes are TRBV29-1 and TRBJ1-1; D call uncertain. The CDR3 length is 11 residues. Germline values: CDR1 SQVTM, CDR2 ANQGSEA. V was cut by 4 bases and J by 7 bases, with 10 bases left in between. CDR3 sequence reads: CSVGVGYEAFF. DNA for the CDR3: TGCAGCGTTGGAGTTGGATATGAAGCTTTCTTT.

The chain recombines TRBV28 with TRBJ2-1; 8 positions match TRBD1. CDR3 size: 14 residues. The J segment lost 2 bases and the V segment lost 5 bases, leaving 2 bases of the junction unmatched. Germline CDR1 MDHEN, CDR2 SYDVKM. The CDR3, as DNA: TGTGCCAGCAGTCGGACAGGGACCTACAATGAGCAGTTCTTC. This translates into CASSRTGTYNEQFF.

The J gene is TRBJ2-2, the V gene TRBV28, with 8 bases matching TRBD2. With 8 bases clipped from V and 7 bases from J, the junction kept 12 bases outside the gene matches. The CDR3 runs 15 residues. Germline V gene lookup returns CDR1 MDHEN and CDR2 SYDVKM. As DNA, the CDR3 is TGTGCCAGCTCCCACGGTAGCGGGATTGTCGGGGAGCTGTTTTTT. Translated, it gives CASSHGSGIVGELFF. Combining the CDR3 with reference TRBV28 and TRBJ2-2 gives the whole variable domain DVKVTQSSRYLVKRTGEKVFLECVQDMDHENMFWYRQDPGLGLRLIYFSYDVKMKEKGDIPEGYSVSREKKERFSLILESASTNQTSMYLCASSHGSGIVGELFFGEGSRLTVL.

V usage is TRBV10-3 and J usage is TRBJ2-2, with 7 bases identical to TRBD2. Germline CDR1 reads ENHRY; CDR2 reads SYGVKD. J was trimmed by 5 bases and V by 8 bases; bases with no gene match: 5. CDR3 size: 13 residues. CDR3 bases: TGTGCCATCGGGGGGGAGAGGACCGGGGAGCTGTTTTTT. Its translation: CAIGGERTGELFF.

The chain couples TRBV28 to TRBJ2-1, with 11 nucleotides matching TRBD2. This CDR3 has 14 residues. CDR1 and CDR2 (germline): MDHEN, SYDVKM. V lost 4 bases to trimming and J lost 8 bases; unmatched junction nucleotides: 4. The CDR3: CASSSSGRFDEQFF. CDR3 in DNA: TGTGCCAGCAGTTCTAGCGGGAGGTTTGATGAGCAGTTCTTC. The full variable domain, rest sourced from reference TRBV28 and TRBJ2-1, is DVKVTQSSRYLVKRTGEKVFLECVQDMDHENMFWYRQDPGLGLRLIYFSYDVKMKEKGDIPEGYSVSREKKERFSLILESASTNQTSMYLCASSSSGRFDEQFFGPGTRLTVL.